The T cell receptor (beta chain) under discussion was sequenced for a study of T cell repertoires in cytomegalovirus infection. Across the study: From public TCR beta signatures came an indication of both CMV infection and matching HLA type.

TCRdb reprocessed the reads via MiXCR and lists one record per CDR3 protein. The sample shows under 300,000 distinct CDR3 sequences, 9% to 15% of them seen only once. Findings and caveats of the study: The ex vivo response was dominated by HLA-C-restricted CMV-specific TCR beta clonotypes. Based on cumulative public TCR beta family frequency, carriers of CMV plus the relevant HLA were identified.

V was clipped by 2 bases and J by 4 bases, with 8 bases between them. Germline V gene data show CDR1 as LNHNV and CDR2 as YYDKDF (reference sequence). This CDR3 is built from 14 residues. This clonotype has just a few counts. Its specificity is unknown. This receptor was identified in a human donor in good health (CMV status not recorded). Some clones in this sample may be carry-over from other donors' samples. The gene calls are TRBV15 and TRBJ2-2, with a possible D match to TRBD2 (5 bases). The sequenced material came from PBMCs. In nucleotides, the CDR3 is TGTGCCACCAGCAGACCAACTAGCACCGGGGAGCTGTTTTTT. Encoded protein: CATSRPTSTGELFF.